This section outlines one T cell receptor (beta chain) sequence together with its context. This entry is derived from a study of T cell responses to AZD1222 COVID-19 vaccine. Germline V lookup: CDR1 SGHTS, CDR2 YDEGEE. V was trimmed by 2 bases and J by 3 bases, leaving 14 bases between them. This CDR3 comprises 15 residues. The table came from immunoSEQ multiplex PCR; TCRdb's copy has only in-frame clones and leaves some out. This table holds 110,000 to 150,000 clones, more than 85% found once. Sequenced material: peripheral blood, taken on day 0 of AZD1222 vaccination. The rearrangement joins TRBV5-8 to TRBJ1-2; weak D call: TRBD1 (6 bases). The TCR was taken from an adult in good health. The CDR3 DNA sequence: TGTGCCAGCAGCTTTTCCGGGGGCGCTGACTATGGCTACACCTTC. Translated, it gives CASSFSGGADYGYTF.